These 17 T cell receptor beta chains originate from one sample sequenced in a study of blood T cell repertoires in COVID-19. This table comes from immunoSEQ multiplex PCR, and its TCRdb copy is limited to in-frame clones, with some not included. This table has roughly 310,000 clones, around nine tenths appearing once. Sequenced: peripheral blood. The receptor set was obtained from a woman aged 50 to 60 with active or convalescent COVID-19.

V usage is TRBV7-2 and J usage is TRBJ2-7; 9 bases match TRBD2. The ends lost 1 base at V and 2 bases at J; junction bases unmatched: 3. The CDR3 covers 15 residues. Germline loops: CDR1 SGHTA, CDR2 FQGNSA. CDR3 coding DNA: TGTGCCAGCAGCTTAGACCAGCGGGGGGCCTACGAGCAGTACTTC. Its translation: CASSLDQRGAYEQYF.

The rearrangement uses TRBV2 and TRBJ1-5; maybe TRBD1 (5 bases). The CDR3 has 12 residues. Per the germline V gene, CDR1 is SNHLY and CDR2 is FYNNEI. Trimming cost V 7 bases and J 6 bases, with 10 bases left between them. In DNA form, the CDR3 reads TGTGCCAGCAATGGGGCAGGTCAGCCCCAGCATTTT. Protein sequence: CASNGAGQPQHF.

This rearrangement joins TRBV5-1 to TRBJ1-2; 12 nucleotides agree with TRBD1. J lost 8 bases, V lost 3 bases, and 8 bases had no gene match. This CDR3 is 15 amino acids long. Germline V CDR1 and CDR2: SGHRS, YFSETQ. This CDR3 is CASSSGGQGARGYTF. CDR3 sequence (DNA): TGCGCCAGCAGCTCCGGGGGACAGGGGGCAAGAGGCTACACCTTC.

The chain joins TRBV13 to TRBJ2-3; 9 bases are shared with TRBD2. This CDR3 is 16 amino acids long. V gave up 5 bases and J gave up 1 base; unmatched junction bases: 7. From germline, CDR1 is PRHDT and CDR2 FYEKMQ (reference sequence). CDR3 residues: CASSQTSGSGTDTQYF. The CDR3 nucleotides read TGTGCCAGCAGCCAAACTAGCGGGTCTGGCACAGATACGCAGTATTTT.

The chain joins TRBV11-2 to TRBJ2-4, with D tentatively TRBD2 (6 bases). The CDR3 runs to 14 residues. The V gene lost 5 bases and the J gene lost 1 base, with 9 bases spanning the gap. CDR1 SGHAT and CDR2 FQNNGV come from the germline V gene. CDR3 coding DNA: TGTGCCAGCAGCCCTGGGGGGGCCAAAAACATTCAGTACTTC. This encodes CASSPGGAKNIQYF.

CDR3 sequence: CASSGQGAGNTIYF. In DNA, the CDR3 is TGTGCCAGCAGCGGACAGGGGGCTGGAAACACCATATATTTT. This chain uses TRBV5-4 with TRBJ1-3; 10 bases match TRBD1. Germline V lookup: CDR1 SGHNT, CDR2 YYREEE (reference sequence). The CDR3 consists of 14 residues. With V trimmed by 4 bases and J by 2 bases, 0 bases remained unmatched.

This chain joins TRBV2 and TRBJ1-4; no definite D call. This CDR3 is 13 amino acids long. Trimming removed 6 bases from V and 3 bases from J, with 8 bases in between. The V gene's germline CDR1 is SNHLY and CDR2 FYNNEI. DNA for the CDR3: TGTGCCAGCAGCTACGTCCCTAATGAAAAACTGTTTTTT. Protein: CASSYVPNEKLFF.

The chain links TRBV4-2 to TRBJ1-2; D perhaps matches TRBD1 (6 bases). This CDR3 comprises 15 residues. Germline V gene data show CDR1 as LGHNA and CDR2 as YNFKEQ. V lost 2 bases and J lost 3, with 13 bases in between. The CDR3 nucleotides are TGTGCCAGCAGCCAATTCCCACAGGGTGACTATGGCTACACCTTC. Its translation: CASSQFPQGDYGYTF.

The chain couples TRBV7-6 to TRBJ2-1; 7 nucleotides line up with TRBD2. The CDR3 covers 17 residues. CDR1 and CDR2 (germline): SGHVS, FNYEAQ. V dropped 1 base and J dropped 3; count of bases not matched to a gene: 9. The CDR3 DNA follows: TGTGCCAGCAGCTTAGTTCAAGCGGGAAGGGTCTACAATGAGCAGTTCTTC. Translation: CASSLVQAGRVYNEQFF.

This sequence joins TRBV28 and TRBJ2-1, with 9 nucleotides matching TRBD2. CDR1 is MDHEN and CDR2 is SYDVKM in the germline V gene. Trimming removed 4 bases from V and 8 bases from J; junction bases left unmatched: 9. The CDR3 is 15 residues long. The CDR3 DNA follows: TGTGCCAGCAGTTCACCGGGACTAGCTTTCGATGAGCAGTTCTTC. It encodes CASSSPGLAFDEQFF.

This chain joins TRBV5-4 and TRBJ2-2; possibly TRBD2 for D (5 bases). Trimming removed 4 bases from V and 5 bases from J, with 12 bases in between. There are 14 residues in the CDR3. The germline CDR1 and CDR2 sequences are SGHNT and YYREEE (reference sequence). CDR3 bases: TGTGCCAGCAGCGGACTCCTTGAAACCGGGGAGCTGTTTTTT. Translation: CASSGLLETGELFF.

This rearrangement joins TRBV7-9 to TRBJ1-1; no definite D call. The germline V and J ends were trimmed by 5 bases and 4 bases, with 17 bases remaining between them. Germline CDR1 is SEHNR and CDR2 is FQNEAQ (reference sequence). This CDR3 is built from 15 residues. The CDR3 coding sequence is TGTGCCAGCAGCGAATTCCAGGTCGTTGGCACTGAAGCTTTCTTT. Protein sequence: CASSEFQVVGTEAFF.

The rearrangement uses TRBV30 and TRBJ1-1, with a possible D match to TRBD1 (5 bases). Germline V lookup: CDR1 GTSNPN, CDR2 SVGIG (reference sequence). There are 13 residues in the CDR3. Trimming pared 1 base from V and 1 base from J, leaving 7 bases between. This chain's CDR3 is CAWSAGQNTEAFF. CDR3 nucleotide sequence: TGTGCCTGGAGTGCCGGACAGAACACTGAAGCTTTCTTT.

The CDR3 reads CASTSLGGQGNTQYF. CDR3 coding DNA: TGTGCCAGCACTTCCCTAGGGGGACAGGGAAATACGCAGTATTTT. The chain is built from TRBV28 and TRBJ2-3; 9 bases agree with TRBD1. V was pared by 7 bases and J by 7 bases, with 12 bases of the junction left unmatched. The CDR3 length is 15 residues. Germline-derived CDR1 and CDR2 are MDHEN and SYDVKM.

In its sample, this clone is medium-sized. V usage is TRBV7-9 and J usage is TRBJ2-1; TRBD2 aligns across 9 bases. There are 17 residues in the CDR3. Germline V CDR1 and CDR2: SEHNR, FQNEAQ (reference sequence). Germline trimming cut 4 bases from V and 6 bases from J; bases unmatched to any gene: 13. CDR3 DNA sequence: TGTGCCAGCAGCTCCGGACGCGGGAGGGCCATTTTCAATGAGCAGTTCTTC. Translating it yields CASSSGRGRAIFNEQFF.

The rearrangement links TRBV28 to TRBJ1-2; D ambiguous. The CDR3 is 15 residues long. V shed 1 base and J shed 0 bases, with 9 bases lying between them. The germline CDR1 and CDR2 sequences are MDHEN and SYDVKM. CDR3 in amino acids: CASSLLPGANYGYTF. The CDR3 DNA sequence: TGTGCCAGCAGTTTATTACCGGGAGCTAACTATGGCTACACCTTC.

V is TRBV7-6 and J is TRBJ2-7; 7 nucleotides line up with TRBD1. Germline trimming cut 1 base from V and 1 base from J; bases unmatched to any gene: 7. The length of the CDR3 is 16 residues. Germline V CDR1 and CDR2: SGHVS, FNYEAQ. The CDR3 region has the DNA TGTGCCAGCAGCTTAGGACCCCGGGACAGATCCTACGAGCAGTACTTC. This gives the protein CASSLGPRDRSYEQYF. Full variable domain (rest looked up from reference TRBV7-6 and TRBJ2-7): GAGVSQSPRYKVTKRGQDVALRCDPISGHVSLYWYRQALGQGPEFLTYFNYEAQQDKSGLPNDRFSAERPEGSISTLTIQRTEQRDSAMYRCASSLGPRDRSYEQYFGPGTRLTVT.